This paragraph reports one TCR beta chain. The germline CDR1 and CDR2 sequences are SNHLY and FYNNEI. V shed 4 bases and J shed 4 bases, with 14 bases lying between them. The CDR3 is 14 residues long. This record comes from a study of blood T cell repertoires in COVID-19. In the study overall: The United States, Italy and Spain were the sources of the acute and convalescent COVID-19 samples. PBMCs, B-cell-depleted T cells, or T cells provided the cDNA or gDNA that made up the material.

Data came from immunoSEQ multiplex PCR; TCRdb stores just in-frame clones and leaves some out. Of approximately 260,000 clones listed, around 78% were seen once; the top ten hold about 5%. Sequencing input: peripheral blood. The receptor was derived from a man between 60 and 75 years old who had recovered from COVID-19. The chain is built from TRBV2 and TRBJ2-7; D is unclear. The CDR3 protein is CASSGDSALYEQYF. CDR3 coding DNA: TGTGCCAGCAGTGGAGACTCTGCCCTATACGAGCAGTACTTC.